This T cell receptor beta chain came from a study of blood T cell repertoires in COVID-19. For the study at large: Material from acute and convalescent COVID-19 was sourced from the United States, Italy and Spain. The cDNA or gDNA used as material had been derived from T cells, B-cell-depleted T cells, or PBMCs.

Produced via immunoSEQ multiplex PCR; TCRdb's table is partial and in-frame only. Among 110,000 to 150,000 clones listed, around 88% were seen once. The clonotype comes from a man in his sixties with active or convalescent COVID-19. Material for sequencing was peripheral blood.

CDR3 sequence reads: CASSSGQQLWGANVLTF. The DNA of the CDR3 is TGTGCCAGCAGCTCGGGACAGCAACTGTGGGGGGCCAACGTCCTGACTTTC. The rearrangement joins TRBV5-4 to TRBJ2-6, with 7 positions matching TRBD1. After removal of 3 bases from V and 4 bases from J, the junction contained 10 bases not matched to a gene. CDR1 SGHNT and CDR2 YYREEE come from the germline V gene (reference sequence). The CDR3 has 17 residues.